This entry is about one T cell receptor (beta chain). The table lists this clone with a count of one. There is no known antigen for this receptor. Base qualities are not recorded, but no much larger clone differs from it by a single base. The CDR3, cysteine through phenylalanine, is 16 amino acids long. Here the CDR3 DNA is all that survives: 48 bases in frame from base 1. The sample's time point, from its label and the paper: cycle 2 day 1 (C2D1) of nivolumab. Every trial patient had relapsed following autologous stem cell transplantation, and prior brentuximab vedotin exposure was what differed among cohorts A, B and C. The trial cohort comprised fewer than 65 patients with relapsed/refractory classical Hodgkin lymphoma whose best overall responses were complete response, partial response or progressive disease. Single-agent nivolumab was administered to trial patients in the multi-cohort phase II CheckMate 205 trial. An independent review committee assessed best overall response using the 2007 International Working Group response criteria. Trial PBMCs were collected just before the start of nivolumab (C1D1) and during therapy at cycle 2 day 1 and cycle 4 day 1. Peripheral blood was collected in 8 mL Vacutainer Cell Preparation Tubes, from which PBMCs were isolated by centrifugation and then cryopreserved.

These data belong to a study of PD-1 blockade in classical Hodgkin lymphoma (dated by TCRdb to the early 2020s). Looking at the study overall: Nivolumab dosing was 3 mg/kg intravenously every 2 weeks, continuing until either disease progression or unacceptable toxicity. The study used TCR beta sequencing and CyTOF to define a peripheral blood immune signature of response to PD-1 blockade in classical Hodgkin lymphoma. Findings and caveats that apply to the study as a whole: By C4D1, a significant rise was seen in CD4+ TCR diversity but not in CD8+ TCR diversity (p=0.0027 vs p=0.16), and the rise was most apparent among complete responders (p=0.02). Baseline TCR diversity was reported to be lower in newly diagnosed patients than in healthy donors, and even lower in relapsed/refractory patients. Lower diversity was observed in patients in whom nivolumab was started less than 1 year after ASCT, and these patients were excluded from later analyses so that confounding by immune reconstitution would be avoided. Trial patients achieving complete response had baseline diversity similar to newly diagnosed patients, whereas partial responders and progressors had significantly lower diversity. The study was restricted to a single clinical trial cohort, and the causes of repertoire differences, possibly disease activity or prior therapy, were left undefined.

Genomic DNA was extracted with the Qiagen DNeasy kit from unsorted PBMCs and from negatively selected CD4+ and CD8+ fractions. TCR beta CDR3 regions were amplified by immunoSEQ multiplex PCR using primers annealing to V and J segments. A synthetic immune receptor repertoire was used to minimize amplification bias, and any residual bias was removed computationally once sequencing was done. The study's own analysis went as follows. Custom Python scripts were used to quantify repertoire diversity as the Shannon entropy index. Unsorted, CD4+ and CD8+ repertoires were analyzed separately, except for combined analyses in which CD4+ and CD8+ sequences were merged in silico. A clone counted as expanded when the clone's frequency after treatment rose at least 2-fold relative to C1D1, and clones undetected at baseline were given a pseudocount of 0.5. Singleton clones were defined as clones with 0 or 1 copy at C1D1, and non-singleton clones were defined as clones with 2 or more copies. By matching protein sequences in sorted samples from the same patient, clones expanded in unsorted samples were annotated as CD4+, CD8+ or unknown. Diversity changes from C1D1 to C4D1 were tested in paired samples using Wilcoxon tests. Sourced from immuneACCESS, this table was stored by TCRdb with only in-frame sequences that have V and J called. A share of the clones is absent; for the studies checked, an unresolved V gene accounts for under half, and the remainder has no known explanation. The DNA gave D and trimming, while V, J and clone size come from that table. A total of fewer than 80,000 clones appear in this sample, 70% to 80% of them only once. The leading ten clones occupy 9% to 10% of the sample.

This clonotype originated in a human donor with classical Hodgkin lymphoma. The sequences come from peripheral blood mononuclear cells (PBMCs), collected before the second cycle of nivolumab. The rearrangement combines TRBV7-5 with TRBJ2-7; the DNA was not compared with TRBD1, the D call given in the table. TRBV7-5 is deemed a pseudogene. The DNA reads as follows: TGTGTCAGAAGCTGTAACCTCGGGACAGTCTCCTACGAGCAGTACTTC. The translation is CVRSCNLGTVSYEQYF.